This T cell receptor (beta chain) emerged from a study of cytomegalovirus exposure and HLA in healthy donors (dated by TCRdb to the late 2010s). Turning to the overall study: In an earlier analysis of several hundred of the donors, approximately 300 Gb of sequence data and just under 120 million unique TCR beta sequences from roughly 200 million T cells were reported. Around 320 gigabases of sequencing data and 70 million to 85 million unique TCR sequences were included in an early release covering about 600 HLA-typed donors. Typing coverage varied by locus: roughly 629-640 donors for A, B, C, DRB1 and DQB1; approximately 500 for DQA1; approximately 570 for DPA1; roughly 450 for DPB1. A separate validation cohort of approximately 120 different subjects was used in addition to the 666-subject first cohort. HLA typing covered class I and class II loci at four-digit resolution. Donor age, sex, ethnicity and CMV serostatus were compiled together with the repertoire data. Every repertoire in the discovery cohort had been generated on one and the same sequencing platform. The aim of the study was to test whether cataloging public T cell receptors could identify signatures of past pathogen exposure. To predict cytomegalovirus infection status, the study brought together high-throughput TCR immunosequencing, statistical association of individual TCRs with disease status, and machine learning. To decide whether each TCR beta V gene segment behaved as functional or pseudogenic, an earlier analysis of approximately 620 of the donors relied on high-throughput TCR beta sequencing. The study profiled the T cell repertoires of under 850 subjects by immunosequencing and related them to cytomegalovirus serostatus. On average, roughly 240,000 unique TCR beta nucleotide sequences were sequenced per donor among several hundred genotyped donors of the cohort, with roughly 20% of those sequences being non-productive. Roughly five DR-DQ haplotypes were handled as single units for association and clustering because linkage in the cohort was strong. Of the 300 to 450 genotyped donors, less than 90% were placed in the genetic ancestry cluster associated with self-reported Caucasian donors. A later genetic analysis used genome-wide SNP genotypes for 398 of the 666 donors, treating that subset as a discovery cohort. The later analysis used no new phenotypic data to find candidate immune exposures, relying instead on TCR beta sequences and their occurrence across donors. In a later analysis, previously published TCR beta repertoires from some 640 donors were re-analyzed and high-resolution HLA genotyping was added so that TCR occurrence patterns could be studied. Points the paper makes about the study in general: A cluster of highly shared sequence variants was judged likely to be a technical artifact of the sequencing pipeline. In a later analysis, about 17,000 TCR beta sequences were associated with specific HLA alleles at a false discovery rate of 0.05. In a later genetic analysis, fewer N-insertions in productive TCRs were reported among donors in an Asian-associated ancestry cluster than the approximately 670-donor mean. In a later analysis, several top co-occurrence clusters were reported to appear linked to parvovirus B19, influenza, CMV and Epstein-Barr virus. In this cohort, only TCR beta chains were sequenced, and detectable features were limited by the absence of alpha or paired-chain data. Because counts were too low, approximately 18 rarely observed V segments, including chromosome 9 orphons, were excluded from the earlier analysis of some 540 of the donors. Three of the identified cytomegalovirus-associated TCR beta chains were confirmed in vitro to be specific for cytomegalovirus antigens. Linkage disequilibrium might explain the correlated functional status among segregating V segments, but an unknown experimental factor could not be excluded. Broadly in line with IMGT annotations, most TCR beta V segments showed up in productive rearrangements about 87% or about 30% of the time in an earlier analysis of 587 of the donors. A total of 150 to 200 TCR beta chains were listed by the study as associated with cytomegalovirus. A further reported finding was that TCR beta sequences accurately predicted the HLA-A and HLA-B alleles for most subjects in the first cohort. For the cohort, immune exposure information was limited to CMV serostatus. Because HLA typing was missing for some donors at each locus, association tests included only the typed subset. In a later analysis, most CMV-associated TCR beta chains were found to appear HLA-restricted, with HLA associations seemingly driven largely by CMV exposure. The presence/absence analyses assumed that sequencing depth was roughly uniform across donors, and that assumption may not be true. In a later analysis, HLA-associated TCR beta chains were found to be more clonally expanded and to have lower generation probabilities than equally common non-associated chains. According to the authors, the approach could potentially be generalized to other disease states and immunological phenotypes. Across donors, most TCR sequences were observed very rarely, whereas some public TCRs were present in many individuals. Strong co-occurrence of HLA alleles, especially DR and DQ, made assigning TCR associations to individual alleles difficult. The classifier was reported to diagnose cytomegalovirus status with high specificity and sensitivity in both the original cohort and the validation cohort. V-gene and J-gene trimming of TCR beta chains was associated with a missense DCLRE1C variant in a later genetic analysis, and the association was replicated in an independent cohort. In a later analysis, the rate of TCR association differed among HLA loci, with DRB1 alleles having the most associated TCRs and HLA-C alleles having the fewest.

The library was prepared using the immunoSEQ multiplex PCR assay. For the multiplex PCR, a mixture combining 60 forward primers for TCR Vbeta segments and 13 reverse primers for TCR Jbeta segments was used. The CDR3 region of rearranged TCR beta genes was amplified from genomic DNA by a multiplex PCR assay. On the Illumina HiSeq System, the amplified TCR beta libraries were sequenced as 87-base-pair reads. The study's own analysis went as follows. A later analysis counted about 80 million unique TCR beta chains across the roughly 700 repertoires, and about 10 million of these chains were shared by at least two donors. To remove PCR and sequencing errors, raw reads were error-corrected and collapsed into unique sequences using a nearest-neighbor algorithm that merged closely related sequences. CDR3 sequences were aligned to IMGT reference sequences to assign V, D and J gene segments. For a sequence to be retained, at least a six-nucleotide match to both a V gene segment and a J gene segment was required. Rearrangements were classified as productive when the CDR3 lacked stop codons and remained in frame with V and J, and all other rearrangements were classified as non-productive. Following IMGT convention, CDR3 was defined as the stretch from the second conserved V-encoded cysteine to the conserved J-encoded phenylalanine. The earlier analysis of roughly 590 of the donors excluded sequences that lacked an unambiguous match to a single V gene segment. An earlier analysis of 587 of the donors classified V segments as functional when productive rearrangements were above 56.7% and as segregating when the standard deviation between donors was above 5%. A statistical classification framework was developed to diagnose cytomegalovirus status using the catalog of TCR beta chain sequences. V and J gene assignment, in a later analysis, came from comparing TCR nucleotide sequences with IMGT/GENE-DB human TR gene sequences. The TCRdist pipeline was used in a later analysis to assign CDR3 sequences and most-parsimonious VDJ recombination scenarios. In a later analysis, each TCR beta chain was defined by its CDR3 amino acid sequence together with its V-gene family, and reads lacking a unique V-gene family were excluded. A later analysis removed several hundred highly shared, low-generation-probability nucleotide sequences to deal with suspected cross-contamination and a sequencing artifact. For each public chain, a later analysis derived a clonal expansion index from normalized ranks of inferred template counts within each repertoire. In a later analysis, generation probabilities were computed with a VDJ recombination model fitted to out-of-frame rearrangements, and the resulting probabilities were checked against IGoR. Hypergeometric tests were used in a later analysis to score TCR-TCR, TCR-HLA and TCR-CMV co-occurrence, with a repertoire-size bias correction applied to the TCR pairs. In a later analysis, false discovery rates were estimated by permuting HLA or CMV assignments 20 times. A later analysis grouped co-occurring TCRs with DBSCAN, adding TCRdist sequence similarity when clustering within HLA-allele-positive subsets. Co-occurrence clustering excluded repertoires with fewer than 30,000 or more than 120,000 public chains, plus five with anomalous nucleotide sharing. TCRdb took over this immuneACCESS table, retaining in-frame rearrangements with V and J assigned. Such tables are incomplete; in checked studies, under half of the missing clones stem from an unresolved V gene, and the remainder is unexplained. V, J and clone size are those of that table, while D and trimming were read from the DNA. The sample records around 99,000 clones, 82% of which are singletons. The leading ten clones occupy 2.7% of the sample.

Of note for this clone: It lacks a known antigen. Base-call qualities are not available, and no considerably larger clone is one nucleotide away.

In total, 630 or so healthy bone marrow donors made up the cohort. All cohort members were sampled while nominally healthy, although unrecorded immune exposures were likely present. The donor tested CMV seropositive and was one of the 289 seropositive cohort members. A peripheral blood sample was collected from each donor, and TCR beta sequencing was performed on peripheral blood mononuclear cells. The Qiagen DNeasy Blood Extraction Kit was used to extract genomic DNA from the blood cell samples. Sequencing was carried out using PBMCs. The sequence came from a man aged 25-45 years in good health and CMV-seropositive.

The sequence in DNA is TGTGCCAGCAGTGTCGGGAGAGGGGTAAGCAATCAGCCCCAGCATTTT. Translated, this gives CASSVGRGVSNQPQHF. Here the chain combines TRBV27 and TRBJ1-5; TRBD1 could be the D gene, as 5 bases match. The CDR3 has 16 amino acids, counting the end cysteine and phenylalanine. The only DNA kept is the CDR3, 48 bases in frame from the first base. The germline V gene encodes CDR1 MNHEY and CDR2 SMNVEV (reference sequence). Trimming costs V 5 bases and J 1 base, and their ends lie 15 bases apart.